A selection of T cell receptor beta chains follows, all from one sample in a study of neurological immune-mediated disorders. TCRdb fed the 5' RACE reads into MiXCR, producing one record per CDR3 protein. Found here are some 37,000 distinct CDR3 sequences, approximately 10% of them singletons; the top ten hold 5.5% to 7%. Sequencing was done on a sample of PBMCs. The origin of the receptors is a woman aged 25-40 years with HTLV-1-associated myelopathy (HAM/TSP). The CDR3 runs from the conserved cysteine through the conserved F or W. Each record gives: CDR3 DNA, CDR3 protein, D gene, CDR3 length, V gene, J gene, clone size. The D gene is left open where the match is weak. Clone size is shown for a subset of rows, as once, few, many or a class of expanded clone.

CDR3 DNA: TGTGCCAGCAGCCCTCGAGGGGCAGGGCTTTTTAATGAGCAGTTCTTC; CDR3 protein: CASSPRGAGLFNEQFF; D gene: NA; CDR3 length: 16; V gene: TRBV11-3; J gene: TRBJ2-1; clone size: NA
CDR3 DNA: TGTGCCAGCAGCGTAGTGGAATATGTGGGCACTGAAGCTTTCTTT; CDR3 protein: CASSVVEYVGTEAFF; D gene: NA; CDR3 length: 15; V gene: TRBV9; J gene: TRBJ1-1; clone size: medium-sized
CDR3 DNA: TGCAGTGCGCACCGGGACAGGGGGCCTAATGAGCAGTTCTTC; CDR3 protein: CSAHRDRGPNEQFF; D gene: TRBD1; CDR3 length: 14; V gene: TRBV20-1; J gene: TRBJ2-1; clone size: many
CDR3 DNA: TGCGCCAGCAGCTTGTGGACAACCTCGGGGACTGAAGCTTTCTTT; CDR3 protein: CASSLWTTSGTEAFF; D gene: NA; CDR3 length: 15; V gene: TRBV5-1; J gene: TRBJ1-1; clone size: many
CDR3 DNA: TGCGCCAGCAGCTTGGTCCCAGGGGAAGAAAACACCATATATTTT; CDR3 protein: CASSLVPGEENTIYF; D gene: NA; CDR3 length: 15; V gene: TRBV5-1; J gene: TRBJ1-3; clone size: many
CDR3 DNA: TGCGCCAGCAGCTTGGAAGGACCCGGAATGGATACGCAGTATTTT; CDR3 protein: CASSLEGPGMDTQYF; D gene: NA; CDR3 length: 15; V gene: TRBV5-1; J gene: TRBJ2-3; clone size: many
CDR3 DNA: TGTGCCATCAGCCCCGCAGAGAACACTGAAGCTTTCTTT; CDR3 protein: CAISPAENTEAFF; D gene: NA; CDR3 length: 13; V gene: TRBV10-3; J gene: TRBJ1-1; clone size: many
CDR3 DNA: TGCAGTGCTCGACAGGGGGCTGGGGGCACAGATACGCAGTATTTT; CDR3 protein: CSARQGAGGTDTQYF; D gene: TRBD1; CDR3 length: 15; V gene: TRBV20-1; J gene: TRBJ2-3; clone size: many
CDR3 DNA: TGTGCCAGCAGTCCAACAATAGGGAGGAACACTGAAGCTTTCTTT; CDR3 protein: CASSPTIGRNTEAFF; D gene: NA; CDR3 length: 15; V gene: TRBV12-3/TRBV12-4; J gene: TRBJ1-1; clone size: many
CDR3 DNA: TGTGCCAGCCGATTCATGGGGGGCGCAGATACGCAGTATTTT; CDR3 protein: CASRFMGGADTQYF; D gene: NA; CDR3 length: 14; V gene: TRBV6-5; J gene: TRBJ2-3; clone size: many
CDR3 DNA: TGCGCCAGCAGCGGAAAAACAGGGGGAAGCACTGAAGCTTTCTTT; CDR3 protein: CASSGKTGGSTEAFF; D gene: TRBD1; CDR3 length: 15; V gene: TRBV5-1; J gene: TRBJ1-1; clone size: many
CDR3 DNA: TGCAGTGCTAGTCGCCCAGGGAGTCGGCGGGGCACTGAAGCTTTCTTT; CDR3 protein: CSASRPGSRRGTEAFF; D gene: NA; CDR3 length: 16; V gene: TRBV20-1; J gene: TRBJ1-1; clone size: many
CDR3 DNA: TGTGCCAGCAGTGAAGGGAGCGGCGGGGGGGCGTATGAGCAGTTCTTC; CDR3 protein: CASSEGSGGGAYEQFF; D gene: TRBD2; CDR3 length: 16; V gene: TRBV6-1; J gene: TRBJ2-1; clone size: many
CDR3 DNA: TGTGCCAGCAGCCATGGGACTGCGTACGAGCAGTACTTC; CDR3 protein: CASSHGTAYEQYF; D gene: NA; CDR3 length: 13; V gene: TRBV7-6; J gene: TRBJ2-7; clone size: many
CDR3 DNA: TGCGCCAGCAGCTTAGACCCCCAGGGGACTAATGAAAAACTGTTTTTT; CDR3 protein: CASSLDPQGTNEKLFF; D gene: NA; CDR3 length: 16; V gene: TRBV5-1; J gene: TRBJ1-4; clone size: many
CDR3 DNA: TGCAGTGCTGGGACAGGGGTTATAGCTAACTATGGCTACACCTTC; CDR3 protein: CSAGTGVIANYGYTF; D gene: TRBD1; CDR3 length: 15; V gene: TRBV20-1; J gene: TRBJ1-2; clone size: many
CDR3 DNA: TGCAGTGCTAGGTTCGATTGGGAGGGAACAGATACGCAGTATTTT; CDR3 protein: CSARFDWEGTDTQYF; D gene: TRBD2; CDR3 length: 15; V gene: TRBV20-1; J gene: TRBJ2-3; clone size: many
CDR3 DNA: TGCAGTGCTAGAGCCACCGGGACAGCGGACTATGGCTACACCTTC; CDR3 protein: CSARATGTADYGYTF; D gene: TRBD1; CDR3 length: 15; V gene: TRBV20-1; J gene: TRBJ1-2; clone size: many
CDR3 DNA: TGTGCCTGGAGTGAGGACTATGGCTACACCTTC; CDR3 protein: CAWSEDYGYTF; D gene: NA; CDR3 length: 11; V gene: TRBV30; J gene: TRBJ1-2; clone size: many
CDR3 DNA: TGTGCCATCAGTGAAGACCAAGGTGGGGGCCACAATGAGCAGTTCTTC; CDR3 protein: CAISEDQGGGHNEQFF; D gene: NA; CDR3 length: 16; V gene: TRBV2; J gene: TRBJ2-1; clone size: few
CDR3 DNA: TGCAGTGCTAGAGGACCCCCGAATGGCAATGAGCAGTTCTTC; CDR3 protein: CSARGPPNGNEQFF; D gene: NA; CDR3 length: 14; V gene: TRBV20-1; J gene: TRBJ2-1; clone size: many
CDR3 DNA: TGTGCCATCAGTGAGAGAACCTACGAGCAGTACTTC; CDR3 protein: CAISERTYEQYF; D gene: NA; CDR3 length: 12; V gene: TRBV10-3; J gene: TRBJ2-7; clone size: many
CDR3 DNA: TGCAGTGCTAGAGATCCGGTGTCCTACGAGCAGTACTTC; CDR3 protein: CSARDPVSYEQYF; D gene: NA; CDR3 length: 13; V gene: TRBV20-1; J gene: TRBJ2-7; clone size: many
CDR3 DNA: TGCGCCAGCAGCTTGGGCCGACAGAATGAAGCTTTCTTT; CDR3 protein: CASSLGRQNEAFF; D gene: NA; CDR3 length: 13; V gene: TRBV5-1; J gene: TRBJ1-1; clone size: many
CDR3 DNA: TGTGCCAGCAGCGGCCGGGACAGGGGATACTACGAGCAGTACTTC; CDR3 protein: CASSGRDRGYYEQYF; D gene: TRBD1; CDR3 length: 15; V gene: TRBV11-3; J gene: TRBJ2-7; clone size: many
CDR3 DNA: TGTGCCAGCACCGGACAGGCGAGGGGTACGCAGTATTTT; CDR3 protein: CASTGQARGTQYF; D gene: TRBD1; CDR3 length: 13; V gene: TRBV3-1; J gene: TRBJ2-3; clone size: many
CDR3 DNA: TGTGCCAGCAGCCAAGATCAGTACAGGGTACTATTCAACGAGCAGTACTTC; CDR3 protein: CASSQDQYRVLFNEQYF; D gene: NA; CDR3 length: 17; V gene: TRBV3-1; J gene: TRBJ2-7; clone size: many
CDR3 DNA: TGCAGTGCTCCCGGGACAGGGAACACTGAAGCTTTCTTT; CDR3 protein: CSAPGTGNTEAFF; D gene: TRBD1; CDR3 length: 13; V gene: TRBV20-1; J gene: TRBJ1-1; clone size: many
CDR3 DNA: TGTGCCAGCAGGGCACCGGGACTAGCGGGGGGGCGGCAGTTCTTC; CDR3 protein: CASRAPGLAGGRQFF; D gene: TRBD2; CDR3 length: 15; V gene: TRBV12-3/TRBV12-4; J gene: TRBJ2-1; clone size: few
CDR3 DNA: TGCAGTGCCCCAGTAAAGACAGGGACTAGCGGGGGGCGCTCCTACAATGAGCAGTTCTTC; CDR3 protein: CSAPVKTGTSGGRSYNEQFF; D gene: TRBD2; CDR3 length: 20; V gene: TRBV20-1; J gene: TRBJ2-1; clone size: many